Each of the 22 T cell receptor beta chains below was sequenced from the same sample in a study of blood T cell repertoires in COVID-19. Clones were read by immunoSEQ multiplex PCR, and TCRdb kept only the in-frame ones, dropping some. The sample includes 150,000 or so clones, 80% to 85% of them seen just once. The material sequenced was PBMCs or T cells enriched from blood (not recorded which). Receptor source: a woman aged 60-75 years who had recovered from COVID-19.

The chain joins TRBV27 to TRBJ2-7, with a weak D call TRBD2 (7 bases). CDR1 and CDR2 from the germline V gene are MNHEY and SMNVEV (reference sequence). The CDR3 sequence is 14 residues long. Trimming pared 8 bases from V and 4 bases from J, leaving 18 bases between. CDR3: CASGLVGGGYEQYF. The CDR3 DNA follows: TGTGCCAGCGGACTAGTAGGGGGTGGTTACGAGCAGTACTTC.

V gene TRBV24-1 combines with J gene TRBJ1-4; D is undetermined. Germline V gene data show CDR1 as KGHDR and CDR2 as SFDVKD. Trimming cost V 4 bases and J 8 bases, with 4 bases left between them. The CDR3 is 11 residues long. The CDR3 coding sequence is TGTGCCACCAGTGAAGCAGAAAAACTGTTTTTT. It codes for CATSEAEKLFF.

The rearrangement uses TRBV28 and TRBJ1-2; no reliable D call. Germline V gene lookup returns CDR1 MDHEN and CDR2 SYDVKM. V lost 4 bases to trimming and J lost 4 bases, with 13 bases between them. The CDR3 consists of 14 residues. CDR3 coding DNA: TGTGCCAGCAGTTCTCAGGCAGTACCCTATGGCTACACCTTC. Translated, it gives CASSSQAVPYGYTF.

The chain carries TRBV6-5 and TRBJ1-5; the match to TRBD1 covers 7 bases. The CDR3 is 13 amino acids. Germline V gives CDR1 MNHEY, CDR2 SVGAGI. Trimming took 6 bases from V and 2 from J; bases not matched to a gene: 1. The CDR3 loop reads CASRTGGNQPQHF. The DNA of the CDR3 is TGTGCCAGCAGAACAGGGGGCAATCAGCCCCAGCATTTT.

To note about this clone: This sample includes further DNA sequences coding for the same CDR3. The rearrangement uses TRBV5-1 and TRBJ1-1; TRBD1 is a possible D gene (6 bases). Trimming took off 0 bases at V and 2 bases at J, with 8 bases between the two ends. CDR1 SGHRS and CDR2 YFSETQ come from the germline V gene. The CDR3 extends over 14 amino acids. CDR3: CASSLVGGNTEAFF. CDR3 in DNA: TGCGCCAGCAGCTTGGTAGGGGGAAACACTGAAGCTTTCTTT.

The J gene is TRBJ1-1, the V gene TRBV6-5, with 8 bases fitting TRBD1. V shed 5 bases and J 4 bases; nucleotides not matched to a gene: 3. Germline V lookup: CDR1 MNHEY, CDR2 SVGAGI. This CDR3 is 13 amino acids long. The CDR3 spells CASSTGGPTEAFF. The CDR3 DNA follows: TGTGCCAGCAGTACAGGGGGGCCCACTGAAGCTTTCTTT.

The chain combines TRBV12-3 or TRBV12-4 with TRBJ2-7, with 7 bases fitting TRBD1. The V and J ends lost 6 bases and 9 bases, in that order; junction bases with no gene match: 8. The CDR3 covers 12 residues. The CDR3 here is CASRGQAGTQYF. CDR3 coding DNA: TGTGCCAGCAGAGGACAGGCAGGGACGCAGTACTTC.

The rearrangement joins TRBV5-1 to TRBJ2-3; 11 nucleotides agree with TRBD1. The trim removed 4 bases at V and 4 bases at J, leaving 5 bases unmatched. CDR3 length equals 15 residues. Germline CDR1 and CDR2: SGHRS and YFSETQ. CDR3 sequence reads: CASSPGQGAADTQYF. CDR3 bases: TGCGCCAGCAGCCCCGGACAGGGGGCGGCAGATACGCAGTATTTT. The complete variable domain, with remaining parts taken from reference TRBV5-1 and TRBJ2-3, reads KAGVTQTPRYLIKTRGQQVTLSCSPISGHRSVSWYQQTPGQGLQFLFEYFSETQRNKGNFPGRFSGRQFSNSRSEMNVSTLELGDSALYLCASSPGQGAADTQYFGPGTRLTVL.

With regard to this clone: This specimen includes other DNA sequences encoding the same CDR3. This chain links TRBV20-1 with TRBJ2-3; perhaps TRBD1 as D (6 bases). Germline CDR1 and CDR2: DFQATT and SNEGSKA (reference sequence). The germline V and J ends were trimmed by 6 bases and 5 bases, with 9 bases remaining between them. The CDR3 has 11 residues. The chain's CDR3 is CSAAGVDTQYF. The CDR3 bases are TGCAGTGCCGCAGGGGTAGATACGCAGTATTTT.

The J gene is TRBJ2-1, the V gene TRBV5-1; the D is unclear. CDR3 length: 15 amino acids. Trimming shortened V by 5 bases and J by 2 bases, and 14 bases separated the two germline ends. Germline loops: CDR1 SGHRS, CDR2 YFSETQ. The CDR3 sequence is CASRSSLAAYNEQFF. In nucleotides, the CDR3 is TGCGCCAGCAGGTCTTCCTTGGCAGCCTACAATGAGCAGTTCTTC.

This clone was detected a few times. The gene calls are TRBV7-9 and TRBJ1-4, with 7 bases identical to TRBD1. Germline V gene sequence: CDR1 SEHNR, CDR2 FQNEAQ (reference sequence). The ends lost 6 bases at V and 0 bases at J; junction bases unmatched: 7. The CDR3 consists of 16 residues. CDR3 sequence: CASRDGRGPTNEKLFF. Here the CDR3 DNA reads TGTGCCAGCAGGGACGGGAGGGGGCCAACTAATGAAAAACTGTTTTTT.

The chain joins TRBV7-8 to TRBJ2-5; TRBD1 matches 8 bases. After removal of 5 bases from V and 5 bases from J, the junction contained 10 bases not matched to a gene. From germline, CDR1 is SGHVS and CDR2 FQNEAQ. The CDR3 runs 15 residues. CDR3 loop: CASSAARGREETQYF. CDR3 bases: TGTGCCAGCAGCGCGGCCAGGGGGCGAGAGGAGACCCAGTACTTC.

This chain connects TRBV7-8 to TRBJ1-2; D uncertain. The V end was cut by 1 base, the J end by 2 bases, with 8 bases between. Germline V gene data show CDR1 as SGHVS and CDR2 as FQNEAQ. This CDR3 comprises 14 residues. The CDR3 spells CASSLGARNYGYTF. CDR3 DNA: TGTGCCAGCAGCTTAGGCGCCCGAAACTATGGCTACACCTTC.

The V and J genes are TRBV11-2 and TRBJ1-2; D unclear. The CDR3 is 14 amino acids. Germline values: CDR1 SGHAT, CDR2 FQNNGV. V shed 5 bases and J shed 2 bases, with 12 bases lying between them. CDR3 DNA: TGTGCCAGCAGCATCTCGGGGAGAAACTATGGCTACACCTTC. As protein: CASSISGRNYGYTF.

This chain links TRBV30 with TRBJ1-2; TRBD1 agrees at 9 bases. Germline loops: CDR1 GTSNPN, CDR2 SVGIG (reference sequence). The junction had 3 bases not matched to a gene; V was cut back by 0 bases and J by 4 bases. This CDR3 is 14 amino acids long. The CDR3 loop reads CAWSVADRGYGYTF. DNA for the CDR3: TGTGCCTGGAGTGTAGCGGACAGGGGCTATGGCTACACCTTC. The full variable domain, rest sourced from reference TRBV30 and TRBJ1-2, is SQTIHQWPATLVQPVGSPLSLECTVEGTSNPNLYWYRQAAGRGLQLLFYSVGIGQISSEVPQNLSASRPQDRQFILSSKKLLLSDSGFYLCAWSVADRGYGYTFGSGTRLTVV.

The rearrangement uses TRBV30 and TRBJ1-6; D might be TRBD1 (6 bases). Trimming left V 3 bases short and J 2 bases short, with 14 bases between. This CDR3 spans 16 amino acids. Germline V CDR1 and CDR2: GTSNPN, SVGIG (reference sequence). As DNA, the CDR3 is TGTGCCTGGAGCCCCACAAGGACAGCCTATAATTCACCCCTCCACTTT. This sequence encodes CAWSPTRTAYNSPLHF.

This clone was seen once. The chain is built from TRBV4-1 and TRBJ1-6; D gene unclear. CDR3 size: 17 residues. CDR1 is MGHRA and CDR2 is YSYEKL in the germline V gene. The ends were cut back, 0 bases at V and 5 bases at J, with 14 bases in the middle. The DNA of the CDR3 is TGCGCCAGCAGCCAAGATCCGGGGAGTATCGATAATTCACCCCTCCACTTT. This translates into CASSQDPGSIDNSPLHF.

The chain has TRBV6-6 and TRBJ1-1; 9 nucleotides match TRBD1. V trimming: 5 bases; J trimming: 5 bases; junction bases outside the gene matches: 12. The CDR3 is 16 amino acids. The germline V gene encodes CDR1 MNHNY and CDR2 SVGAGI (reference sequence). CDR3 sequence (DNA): TGTGCCAGCAGTCCGCGCGGGGGACAGGGAGCTACTGAAGCTTTCTTT. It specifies CASSPRGGQGATEAFF.

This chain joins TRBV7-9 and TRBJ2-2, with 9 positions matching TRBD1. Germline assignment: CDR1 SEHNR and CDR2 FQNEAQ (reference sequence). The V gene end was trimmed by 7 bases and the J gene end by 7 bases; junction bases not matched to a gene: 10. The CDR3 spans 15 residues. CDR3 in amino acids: CASNPGQGASGELFF. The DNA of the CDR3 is TGTGCCAGCAATCCGGGACAGGGTGCGAGCGGGGAGCTGTTTTTT. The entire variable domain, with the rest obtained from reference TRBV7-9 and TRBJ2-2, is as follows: DTGVSQNPRHKITKRGQNVTFRCDPISEHNRLYWYRQTLGQGPEFLTYFQNEAQLEKSRLLSDRFSAERPKGSFSTLEIQRTEQGDSAMYLCASNPGQGASGELFFGEGSRLTVL.

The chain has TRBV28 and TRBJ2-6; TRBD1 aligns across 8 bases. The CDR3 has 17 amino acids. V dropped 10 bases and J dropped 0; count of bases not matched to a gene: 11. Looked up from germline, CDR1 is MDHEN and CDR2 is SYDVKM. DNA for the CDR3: TGTGCCACCAGGGGGCCGTGGATGAACTCTGGGGCCAACGTCCTGACTTTC. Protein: CATRGPWMNSGANVLTF.

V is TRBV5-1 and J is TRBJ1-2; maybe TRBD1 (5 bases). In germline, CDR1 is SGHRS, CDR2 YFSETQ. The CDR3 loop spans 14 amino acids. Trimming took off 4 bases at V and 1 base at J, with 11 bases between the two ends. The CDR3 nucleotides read TGCGCCAGCAGCAAAGACAGCTATAACTATGGCTACACCTTC. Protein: CASSKDSYNYGYTF.

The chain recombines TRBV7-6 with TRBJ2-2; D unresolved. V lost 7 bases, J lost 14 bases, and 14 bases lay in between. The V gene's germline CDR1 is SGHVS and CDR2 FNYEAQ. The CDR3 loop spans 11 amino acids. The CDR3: CASNPLQSLFF. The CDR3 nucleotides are TGTGCCAGCAACCCCCTCCAGTCCCTGTTTTTT.